Given below is one T cell receptor beta chain in context. Its antigen is not known. This entry is derived from a study of CXCR3-negative and CXCR3-positive naive CD8 T cells. Findings and limits, study-wide: Cryopreserved cells partially lost CXCR3 expression, and fresh PBMCs were used in most assays.

The method, 5' RACE with UMI labels, was used to prepare the TRB cDNA libraries. TCRdb re-called the 5' RACE reads and catalogs CDR3 proteins one per entry, DNA excluded. The sample is made up of 100,000 to 150,000 distinct CDR3 sequences, and the top ten hold around 0.5% of it. The CDR3 loop spans 17 amino acids. Germline V gene data show CDR1 as MNHEY and CDR2 as SVGAGI. Input material: naive CXCR3- CD8+ T cells from blood. Regarding subset: CD45RO-CCR7+CD27+CD95- naive CD8+ T cells lacking CXCR3 (TNR3-). The chain combines TRBV6-5 with TRBJ1-1; the D call from TCRdb, TRBD1, cannot be confirmed without DNA. This receptor was identified in a human donor in good health. Some clones in this sample may be carry-over from other donors' samples. The CDR3 is CASSYSGLRQGSIEAFF.